The 9 T cell receptor beta chains below were found in one sample sequenced in a study of control samples from healthy donors and cancer patients. The method was immunoSEQ multiplex PCR; TCRdb's version includes in-frame clones alone and lacks a portion of them. The table shows 45,000 to 60,000 clones, with 94% occurring only once. The specimen sequenced was blood. The receptors derive from a man aged 30 to 45 in good health.

This chain connects TRBV10-2 to TRBJ1-5; the match to TRBD1 covers 7 bases. The J segment lost 7 bases and the V segment lost 2 bases, leaving 5 bases of the junction unmatched. This CDR3 has 14 residues. Germline V gives CDR1 WSHSY, CDR2 SAAADI. The CDR3 sequence: CASSETGVEQPQHF. Written as DNA, the CDR3 is TGCGCCAGCAGTGAGACAGGGGTGGAACAGCCCCAGCATTTT.

J is TRBJ2-3 and V is TRBV11-3, with TRBD1 matching over 7 bases. The V gene end was trimmed by 3 bases and the J gene end by 1 base; junction bases not matched to a gene: 1. The CDR3 extends over 14 amino acids. Germline CDR1 SGHNT, CDR2 YENEEA. The CDR3: CASSFGQGTDTQYF. For the CDR3, the DNA is TGTGCCAGCAGCTTTGGACAGGGCACAGATACGCAGTATTTT. Looking up the rest from reference TRBV11-3 and TRBJ2-3 gives the full variable domain: EAGVVQSPRYKIIEKKQPVAFWCNPISGHNTLYWYLQNLGQGPELLIRYENEEAVDDSQLPKDRFSAERLKGVDSTLKIQPAELGDSAVYLCASSFGQGTDTQYFGPGTRLTVL.

The rearrangement links TRBV6-1 to TRBJ2-7; tentative D call: TRBD2 (5 bases). The CDR3 loop spans 15 amino acids. Germline CDR1 MNHNS, CDR2 SASEGT. V was shortened by 2 bases and J by 3 bases, with 14 bases between the two germline ends. The CDR3 protein is CASSELADLLYEQYF. Here the CDR3 DNA reads TGTGCCAGCAGTGAACTTGCGGACTTACTCTACGAGCAGTACTTC.

This clone has a single count. The chain joins TRBV5-6 to TRBJ2-3; 7 nucleotides agree with TRBD1. CDR3 length: 15 amino acids. The junction had 10 bases not matched to a gene; V was cut back by 3 bases and J by 6 bases. CDR1 and CDR2 from the germline V gene are SGHDT and YYEEEE. The CDR3 sequence is CASSWPGIQGDTQYF. The DNA of the CDR3 is TGTGCCAGCAGCTGGCCGGGGATACAGGGGGATACGCAGTATTTT.

In the case of this clone: The junction departs from the called germline gene at one end, perhaps through a read error. The chain couples TRBV3-1 (or the pseudogene TRBV3-2) to TRBJ1-3; D is unclear. Germline assignment: CDR1 LGHDT and CDR2 YNNKEL (reference sequence). The CDR3 sequence is 17 residues long. CDR3 in amino acids: CASRLGPYRSSGNIIYF. In nucleotides, the CDR3 is TGCGCCAGCCGGCTCGGCCCATATAGGAGCTCTGGAAACATCATATATTTT.

The gene calls are TRBV5-1 and TRBJ2-7; the D call may be TRBD1 or TRBD2 (5 bases each). This CDR3 has 14 amino acids. Germline assignment: CDR1 SGHRS and CDR2 YFSETQ. V gave up 0 bases and J gave up 7 bases, with 14 bases separating them. DNA of the CDR3: TGCGCCAGCAGCTTGGGAGGGGATCCCCCAGAGCAGTACTTC. Translation: CASSLGGDPPEQYF.

This clone appeared a single time. The J gene is TRBJ1-6, the V gene TRBV21-1; whether TRBD1, the table's D call, matches the DNA was not checked. TRBV21-1 is deemed a pseudogene. The CDR3 consists of 14 residues. The chain's CDR3 is CAMGRGRDNSPLHF. CDR3 nucleotide sequence: TGTGCTATGGGCAGGGGCAGGGATAATTCACCCCTCCACTTT.

The chain couples TRBV18 to TRBJ2-1; 9 bases fit TRBD2. V shed 2 bases and J 0 bases; nucleotides not matched to a gene: 8. CDR3 length: 18 residues. Germline V gene sequence: CDR1 KGHSH, CDR2 LQKENI. The CDR3 reads CASSPYLSGSSSYNEQFF. The CDR3 region has the DNA TGTGCCAGCTCACCATATCTTAGCGGGAGTAGCTCCTACAATGAGCAGTTCTTC.

The V call is TRBV4-1, the J call TRBJ2-6, with 9 bases lining up with TRBD1. The length of the CDR3 is 15 residues. V gave up 3 bases and J gave up 8 bases; unmatched junction bases: 5. Per germline, CDR1 MGHRA and CDR2 YSYEKL. CDR3 loop: CASSQTGTGSNVLTF. The CDR3 bases are TGCGCCAGCAGCCAGACCGGGACAGGGTCCAACGTCCTGACTTTC.